The T cell receptor beta chain under discussion was sequenced for a study of radiotherapy plus CTLA-4 blockade in lung cancer. Enrolled patients, whose metastatic non-small-cell lung cancer was chemo-refractory, received focal radiation plus CTLA-4 blockade with ipilimumab. Repertoires were generated with immunoSEQ multiplex PCR, while TCRdb's copy carries only in-frame clones and drops some. The table lists tens of thousands of clones, 60% to 80% of them singletons. Broader study findings: Researchers report tumor-derived TCR clones expanding in blood after radiotherapy plus ipilimumab. Best predicting response, reportedly, were early blood T cell clone dynamics, with interferon-beta.

The CDR3 spans 14 residues. V lost 3 bases, J lost 13 bases, and 17 bases lay in between. Germline assignment: CDR1 SGDLS and CDR2 YYNGEE. With respect to this clone: Its antigen is undetermined.

The clonotype originates from a human donor with non-small cell lung cancer whose response to radiotherapy plus ipilimumab could not be evaluated. Specimen: peripheral blood, collected from a patient treated with radiotherapy plus ipilimumab. V gene TRBV9 combines with J gene TRBJ1-6, with D maybe TRBD1 (6 bases). The DNA of the CDR3 is TGTGCCAGCAGCGCGGGACATCCTAGTTGGCCCCTCCACTTT. This gives the protein CASSAGHPSWPLHF. The complete variable domain, with remaining parts taken from reference TRBV9 and TRBJ1-6, reads DSGVTQTPKHLITATGQRVTLRCSPRSGDLSVYWYQQSLDQGLQFLIQYYNGEERAKGNILERFSAQQFPDLHSELNLSSLELGDSALYFCASSAGHPSWPLHFGNGTRLTVT.